This T cell receptor (beta chain) was captured in a study of blood T cell repertoires in COVID-19. Profiled with immunoSEQ multiplex PCR; TCRdb holds only in-frame clones, not every one. The sample lists about 320,000 clones, 87% occurring once. Self-reported history from a screening survey and questionnaire set each donor's cohort. Cohort 3 recovered donors had two negative PCRs, clearance, or symptom resolution. Germline CDR1 reads MDHEN; CDR2 reads SYDVKM. There are 15 residues in the CDR3. V shed 7 bases, J shed 1 base, and the junction held 9 bases outside the gene matches. This clonotype was obtained from a woman younger than 35 who had recovered from COVID-19. Sequencing was done on a sample of PBMCs or T cells enriched from blood (not recorded which). This chain uses TRBV28 with TRBJ2-5; 7 bases line up with TRBD2. The chain's CDR3 is CASNREVLSQETQYF. The CDR3, as DNA: TGTGCCAGCAATCGGGAGGTCCTATCCCAAGAGACCCAGTACTTC.